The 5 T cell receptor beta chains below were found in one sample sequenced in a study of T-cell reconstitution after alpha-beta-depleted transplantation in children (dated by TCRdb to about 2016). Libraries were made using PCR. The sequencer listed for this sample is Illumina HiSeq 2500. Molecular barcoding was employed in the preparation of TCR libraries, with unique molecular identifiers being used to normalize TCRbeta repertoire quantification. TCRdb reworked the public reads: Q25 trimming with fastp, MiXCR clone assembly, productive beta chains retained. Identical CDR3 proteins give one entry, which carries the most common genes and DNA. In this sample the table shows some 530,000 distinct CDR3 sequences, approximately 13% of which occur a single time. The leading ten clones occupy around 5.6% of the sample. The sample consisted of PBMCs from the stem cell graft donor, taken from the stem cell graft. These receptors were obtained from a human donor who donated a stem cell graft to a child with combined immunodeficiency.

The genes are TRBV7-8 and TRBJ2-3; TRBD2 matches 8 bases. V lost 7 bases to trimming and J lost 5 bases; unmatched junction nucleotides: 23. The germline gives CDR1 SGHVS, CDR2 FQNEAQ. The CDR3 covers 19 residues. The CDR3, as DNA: TGTGCCAGCACCACCCGGGCTAGCGGGCCGATCTTGGCGGGAGATACGCAGTATTTT. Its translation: CASTTRASGPILAGDTQYF.

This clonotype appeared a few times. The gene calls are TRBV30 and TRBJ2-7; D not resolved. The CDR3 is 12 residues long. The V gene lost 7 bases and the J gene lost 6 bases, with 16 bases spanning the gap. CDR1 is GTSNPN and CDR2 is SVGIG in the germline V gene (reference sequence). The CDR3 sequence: CASSRALGEQYF. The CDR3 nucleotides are TGTGCCTCATCTCGGGCCTTGGGCGAGCAGTACTTC.

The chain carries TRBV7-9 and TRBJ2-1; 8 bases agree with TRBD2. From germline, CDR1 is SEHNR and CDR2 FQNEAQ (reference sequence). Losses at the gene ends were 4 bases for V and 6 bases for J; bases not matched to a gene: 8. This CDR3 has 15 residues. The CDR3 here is CASSSSGGPFNEQFF. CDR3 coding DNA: TGTGCCAGCAGCTCCAGCGGGGGCCCTTTCAATGAGCAGTTCTTC.

CDR3 sequence (DNA): TGTGCCAGCAGCTTAGAAGGCGGGGCGGCTGAAGCTTTCTTT. Amino acid sequence: CASSLEGGAAEAFF. This sequence joins TRBV7-9 and TRBJ1-1, with TRBD1 as a possible D gene (5 bases). The CDR3 loop spans 14 amino acids. The germline V gene has CDR1 SEHNR and CDR2 FQNEAQ (reference sequence). Between the trimmed V and J ends, which lost 1 base and 6 bases, there was a span of 12 bases.

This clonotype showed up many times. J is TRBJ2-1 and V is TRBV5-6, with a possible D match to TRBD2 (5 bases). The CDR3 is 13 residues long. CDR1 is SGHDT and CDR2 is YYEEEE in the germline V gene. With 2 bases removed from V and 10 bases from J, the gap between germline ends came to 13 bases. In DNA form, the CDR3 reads TGTGCCAGCAGCTTTCCTAGCCAATACGAGCAGTTCTTC. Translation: CASSFPSQYEQFF.